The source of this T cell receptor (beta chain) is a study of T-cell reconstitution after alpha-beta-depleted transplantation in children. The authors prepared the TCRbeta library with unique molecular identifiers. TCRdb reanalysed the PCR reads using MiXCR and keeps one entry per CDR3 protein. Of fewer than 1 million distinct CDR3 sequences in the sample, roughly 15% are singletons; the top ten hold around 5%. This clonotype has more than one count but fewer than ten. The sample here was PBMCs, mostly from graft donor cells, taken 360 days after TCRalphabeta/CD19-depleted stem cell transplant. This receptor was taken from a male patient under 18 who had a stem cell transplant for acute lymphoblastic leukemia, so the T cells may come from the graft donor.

The CDR3 region has the DNA TGTGCCAGCAGCGTCCCGGGACTAGCGGGCGCCGGGGAGCTGTTTTTT. Translating gives CASSVPGLAGAGELFF. The J gene is TRBJ2-2, the V gene TRBV9; 12 bases are shared with TRBD2. This CDR3 comprises 16 residues. V was pared by 2 bases and J by 6 bases, with 5 bases of the junction left unmatched. CDR1 and CDR2 from the germline V gene are SGDLS and YYNGEE.